This is a list of T cell receptor beta chains from one sample in a study of cytomegalovirus exposure and HLA in healthy donors. Generated by immunoSEQ multiplex PCR, the TCRdb table keeps only in-frame clones and is missing some. The table shows just over 60,000 clones, with about 90% occurring only once. The sequencing sample was made of PBMCs. These receptors were collected from a man in his late teens or twenties in good health and CMV-seronegative. Both conserved end residues are part of each CDR3.

V gene	J gene	CDR3 protein
TRBV14	TRBJ1-2	CASSPTAYGYTF
TRBV7-2	TRBJ2-2	CASSWDRVNTGELFF
TRBV5-1	TRBJ1-1	CASSRPGQEAFF
TRBV27	TRBJ1-1	CASSLSGQGTEAFF
TRBV11-3	TRBJ2-2	CASSLESLATGELFF
TRBV29-1	TRBJ2-5	CSVPGHIQETQYF
TRBV27	TRBJ1-2	CASSFSPEQRGGYTF
TRBV28	TRBJ2-5	CASSLGGQETQYF
TRBV4-1	TRBJ2-1	CASSHRQTGIAYNEQFF
TRBV10-3	TRBJ2-3	CASRAPGDTQYF
TRBV2	TRBJ1-6	CASSDEGVSSPLHF
TRBV5-8	TRBJ2-5	CASSLSVILQETQYF
TRBV25-1	TRBJ2-7	CASSDDTGSHEQYF
TRBV7-6	TRBJ1-4	CASSGRTGFEKLFF
TRBV20-1	TRBJ2-1	CSARSDEQFF
TRBV4-2	TRBJ1-1	CASSQDGTGGRDEAFF
TRBV7-9	TRBJ1-1	CASSLEQMNTEAFF